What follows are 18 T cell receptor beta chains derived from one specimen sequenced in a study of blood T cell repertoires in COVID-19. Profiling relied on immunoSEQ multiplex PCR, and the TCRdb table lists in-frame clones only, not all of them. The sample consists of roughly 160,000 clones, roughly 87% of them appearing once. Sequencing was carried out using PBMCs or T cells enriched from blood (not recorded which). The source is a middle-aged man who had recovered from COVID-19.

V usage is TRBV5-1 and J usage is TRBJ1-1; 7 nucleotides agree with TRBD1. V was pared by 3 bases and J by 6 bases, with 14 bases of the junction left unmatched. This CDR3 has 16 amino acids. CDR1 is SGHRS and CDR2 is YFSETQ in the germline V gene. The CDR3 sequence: CASSSADRAYAAEAFF. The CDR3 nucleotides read TGCGCCAGCAGCTCCGCCGACAGGGCCTATGCCGCTGAAGCTTTCTTT.

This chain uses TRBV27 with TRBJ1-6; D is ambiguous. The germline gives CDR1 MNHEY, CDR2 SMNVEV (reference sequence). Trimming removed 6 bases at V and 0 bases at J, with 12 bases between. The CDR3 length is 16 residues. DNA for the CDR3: TGTGCCAGCAGCCCCAACCCGAGCTCCTATAATTCACCCCTCCACTTT. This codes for CASSPNPSSYNSPLHF.

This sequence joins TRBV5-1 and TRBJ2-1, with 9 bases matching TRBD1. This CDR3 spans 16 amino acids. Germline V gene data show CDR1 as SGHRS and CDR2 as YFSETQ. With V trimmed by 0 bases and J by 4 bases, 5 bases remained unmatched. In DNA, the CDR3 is TGCGCCAGCAGCTTGGGAAGGACAGGGGTTTACAATGAGCAGTTCTTC. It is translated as CASSLGRTGVYNEQFF.

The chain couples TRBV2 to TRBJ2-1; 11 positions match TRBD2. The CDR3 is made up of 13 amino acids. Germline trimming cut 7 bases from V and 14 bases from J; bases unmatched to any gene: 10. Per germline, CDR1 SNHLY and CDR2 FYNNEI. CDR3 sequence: CASNKLAGDREFF. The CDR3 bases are TGTGCCAGCAATAAACTAGCGGGAGATCGGGAGTTCTTC.

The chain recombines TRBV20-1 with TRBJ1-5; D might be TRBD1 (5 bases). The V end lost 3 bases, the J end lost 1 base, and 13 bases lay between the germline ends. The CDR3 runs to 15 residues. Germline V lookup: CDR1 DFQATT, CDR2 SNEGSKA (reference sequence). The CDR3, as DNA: TGCAGTGCTAGTACCGGGGGGAAGAGCAATCAGCCCCAGCATTTT. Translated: CSASTGGKSNQPQHF.

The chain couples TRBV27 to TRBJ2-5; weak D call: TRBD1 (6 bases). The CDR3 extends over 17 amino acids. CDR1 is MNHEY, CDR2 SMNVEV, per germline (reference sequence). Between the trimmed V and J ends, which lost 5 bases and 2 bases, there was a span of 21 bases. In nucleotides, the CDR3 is TGTGCCAGCAGTATGTCCGGGACACACATGGGGCAAGAGACCCAGTACTTC. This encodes CASSMSGTHMGQETQYF.

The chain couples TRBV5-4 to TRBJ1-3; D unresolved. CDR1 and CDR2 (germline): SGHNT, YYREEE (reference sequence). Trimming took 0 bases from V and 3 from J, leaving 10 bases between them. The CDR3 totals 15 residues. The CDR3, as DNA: TGTGCCAGCAGCTTGGGATCGGGGTTTGGAAACACCATATATTTT. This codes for CASSLGSGFGNTIYF.

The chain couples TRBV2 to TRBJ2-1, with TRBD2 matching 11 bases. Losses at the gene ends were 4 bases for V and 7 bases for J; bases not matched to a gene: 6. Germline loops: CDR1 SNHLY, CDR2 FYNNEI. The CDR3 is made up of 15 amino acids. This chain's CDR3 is CASSVAGGLWNEQFF. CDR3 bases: TGTGCCAGCAGTGTAGCGGGGGGGCTTTGGAATGAGCAGTTCTTC.

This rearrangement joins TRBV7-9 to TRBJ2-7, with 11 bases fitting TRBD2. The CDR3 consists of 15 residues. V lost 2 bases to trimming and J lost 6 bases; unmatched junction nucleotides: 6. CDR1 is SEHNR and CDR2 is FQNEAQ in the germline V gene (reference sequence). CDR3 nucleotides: TGTGCCAGCAGCTTACAACTAGCGGGAGTGCTCGAGCAGTACTTC. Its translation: CASSLQLAGVLEQYF.

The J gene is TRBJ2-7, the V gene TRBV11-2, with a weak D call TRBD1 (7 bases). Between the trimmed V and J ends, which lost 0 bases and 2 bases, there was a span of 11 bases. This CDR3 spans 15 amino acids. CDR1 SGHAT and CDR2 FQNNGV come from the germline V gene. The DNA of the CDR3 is TGTGCCAGCAGCTTAGAAGGAGGGACAGCCTACGAGCAGTACTTC. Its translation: CASSLEGGTAYEQYF.

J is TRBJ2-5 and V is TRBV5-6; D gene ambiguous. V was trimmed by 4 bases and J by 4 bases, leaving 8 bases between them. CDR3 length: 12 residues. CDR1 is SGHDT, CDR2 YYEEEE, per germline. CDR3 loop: CASSPLGETQYF. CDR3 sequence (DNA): TGTGCCAGCAGCCCCCTCGGAGAGACCCAGTACTTC.

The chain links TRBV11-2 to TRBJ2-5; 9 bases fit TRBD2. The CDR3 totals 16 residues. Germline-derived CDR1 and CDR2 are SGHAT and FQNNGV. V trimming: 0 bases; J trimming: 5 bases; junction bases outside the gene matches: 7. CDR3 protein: CASSLDGGRAGETQYF. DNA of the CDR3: TGTGCCAGCAGCTTAGATGGCGGGAGGGCCGGTGAGACCCAGTACTTC.

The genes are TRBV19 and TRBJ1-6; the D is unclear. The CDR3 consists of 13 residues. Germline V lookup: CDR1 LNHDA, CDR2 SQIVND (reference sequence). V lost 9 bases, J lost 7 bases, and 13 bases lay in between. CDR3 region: CASSPTSNSPLHF. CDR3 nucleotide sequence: TGTGCCAGCTCTCCGACATCAAATTCACCCCTCCACTTT. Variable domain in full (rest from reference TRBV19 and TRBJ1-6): DGGITQSPKYLFRKEGQNVTLSCEQNLNHDAMYWYRQDPGQGLRLIYYSQIVNDFQKGDIAEGYSVSREKKESFPLTVTSAQKNPTAFYLCASSPTSNSPLHFGNGTRLTVT.

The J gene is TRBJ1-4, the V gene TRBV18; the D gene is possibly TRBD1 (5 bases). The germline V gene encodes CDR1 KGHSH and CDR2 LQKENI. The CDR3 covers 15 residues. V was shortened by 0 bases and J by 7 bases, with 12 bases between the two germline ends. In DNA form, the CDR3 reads TGTGCCAGCTCACCACCGATGGGGCGCGGTGAAAAACTGTTTTTT. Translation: CASSPPMGRGEKLFF.

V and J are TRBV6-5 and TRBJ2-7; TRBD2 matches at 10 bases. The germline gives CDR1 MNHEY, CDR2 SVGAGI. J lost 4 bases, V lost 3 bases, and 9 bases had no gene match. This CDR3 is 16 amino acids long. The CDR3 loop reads CASSYFPSGGGYEQYF. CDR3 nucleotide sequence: TGTGCCAGCAGTTATTTCCCTAGCGGGGGTGGTTACGAGCAGTACTTC.

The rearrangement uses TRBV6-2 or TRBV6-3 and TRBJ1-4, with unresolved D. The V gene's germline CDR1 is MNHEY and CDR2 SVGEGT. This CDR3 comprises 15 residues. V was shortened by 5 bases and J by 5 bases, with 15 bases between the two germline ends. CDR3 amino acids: CASSKTGIDNEKLFF. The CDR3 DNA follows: TGTGCCAGCAGTAAGACCGGGATAGACAATGAAAAACTGTTTTTT.

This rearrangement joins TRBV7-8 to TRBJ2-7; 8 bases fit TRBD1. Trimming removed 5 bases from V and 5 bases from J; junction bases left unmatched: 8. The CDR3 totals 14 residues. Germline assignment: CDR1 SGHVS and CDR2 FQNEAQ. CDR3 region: CASSARTGNDEQYF. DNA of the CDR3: TGTGCCAGCAGCGCTCGGACAGGGAATGACGAGCAGTACTTC. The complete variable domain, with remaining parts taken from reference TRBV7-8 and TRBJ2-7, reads GAGVSQSPRYKVAKRGQDVALRCDPISGHVSLFWYQQALGQGPEFLTYFQNEAQLDKSGLPSDRFFAERPEGSVSTLKIQRTQQEDSAVYLCASSARTGNDEQYFGPGTRLTVT.

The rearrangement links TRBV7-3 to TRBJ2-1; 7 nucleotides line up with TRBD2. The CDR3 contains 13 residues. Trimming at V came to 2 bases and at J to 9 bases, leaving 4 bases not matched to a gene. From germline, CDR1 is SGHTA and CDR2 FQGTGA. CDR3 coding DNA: TGTGCCAGCAGCTTAGGGGGGGACGGTGAGCAGTTCTTC. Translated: CASSLGGDGEQFF.